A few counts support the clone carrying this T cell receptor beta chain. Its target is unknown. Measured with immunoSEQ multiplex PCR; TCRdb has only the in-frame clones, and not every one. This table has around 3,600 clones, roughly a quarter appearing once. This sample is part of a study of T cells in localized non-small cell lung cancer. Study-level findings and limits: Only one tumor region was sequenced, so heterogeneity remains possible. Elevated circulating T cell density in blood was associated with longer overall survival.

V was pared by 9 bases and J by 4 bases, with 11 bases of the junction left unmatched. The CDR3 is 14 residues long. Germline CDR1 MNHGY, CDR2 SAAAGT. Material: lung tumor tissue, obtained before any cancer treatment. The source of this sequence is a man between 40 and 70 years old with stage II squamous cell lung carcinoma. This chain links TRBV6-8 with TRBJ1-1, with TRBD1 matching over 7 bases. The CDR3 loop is CASRGPEGITEAFF. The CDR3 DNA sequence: TGTGCCAGTAGGGGGCCAGAAGGTATCACTGAAGCTTTCTTT.